Listed below are T cell receptor beta chains from one sample, sequenced in a study of regulatory T cells in long-lasting Graves disease. TCRdb passed the multiplex PCR reads through MiXCR, listing each CDR3 protein once. Among under 700,000 distinct CDR3 sequences listed, around 16% were seen once. These data are also associated with another study on T cells in Graves' hyperthyroidism and ophthalmopathy.

Sequencing was performed on peripheral blood mononuclear cells (PBMCs), taken at new diagnosis, from a patient treated with antithyroid drugs. These TCRs come from a woman aged 40-60 years with Graves disease. CDR3s include the opening cysteine and the closing phenylalanine or tryptophan. Fields, in order: J gene, D gene, clone size, V gene, CDR3 DNA, CDR3 protein. D genes are given only for firm matches. Expanded clones get a size class; other rows say once, few or many, or leave the size out.

J gene: TRBJ2-1
D gene: TRBD2
clone size: NA
V gene: TRBV27
CDR3 DNA: TGTGCCAGCAGTTTAGGGAGGGTAGCTGAGCAGTTCTTC
CDR3 protein: CASSLGRVAEQFF

J gene: TRBJ1-6
D gene: NA
clone size: NA
V gene: TRBV7-9
CDR3 DNA: TGTGCCAGCAGCCGCACACTTAAATCACCCCTCCACTTT
CDR3 protein: CASSRTLKSPLHF

J gene: TRBJ1-1
D gene: NA
clone size: NA
V gene: TRBV12-3/TRBV12-4
CDR3 DNA: TGTGCCAGCAGTTGGGTGAGGGGAGGGACTGAAGCTTTCTTT
CDR3 protein: CASSWVRGGTEAFF

J gene: TRBJ2-1
D gene: TRBD2
clone size: few
V gene: TRBV20-1
CDR3 DNA: TGCAGTAGGAGCGGGGTGTCCTACAATGAGCAGTTCTTC
CDR3 protein: CSRSGVSYNEQFF

J gene: TRBJ1-5
D gene: TRBD1
clone size: many
V gene: TRBV12-3/TRBV12-4
CDR3 DNA: TGTGCCAGCCACGCGGGACAGGTAAATCAGCCCCAGCATTTT
CDR3 protein: CASHAGQVNQPQHF

J gene: TRBJ2-2
D gene: TRBD1
clone size: few
V gene: TRBV24-1
CDR3 DNA: TGTGCCACCAGTGATCTACAGGGGGCTTACACCGGGGAGCTGTTTTTT
CDR3 protein: CATSDLQGAYTGELFF

J gene: TRBJ1-5
D gene: NA
clone size: many
V gene: TRBV6-2/TRBV6-3
CDR3 DNA: TGTGCCAGCAGTTACTCGAAGAGGGAAGTTTGGGGTGGGAATCAGCCCCAGCATTTT
CDR3 protein: CASSYSKREVWGGNQPQHF

J gene: TRBJ1-6
D gene: NA
clone size: NA
V gene: TRBV6-2/TRBV6-3
CDR3 DNA: TGTGCCAGCAGTTACTCAGGCCGCCCTGGGGATTCACCCCTCCACTTT
CDR3 protein: CASSYSGRPGDSPLHF

J gene: TRBJ1-3
D gene: NA
clone size: NA
V gene: TRBV7-2
CDR3 DNA: TGTGCCAGCAGCCCGAGCAGGATTTCTGGAAACACCATATATTTT
CDR3 protein: CASSPSRISGNTIYF

J gene: TRBJ1-2
D gene: NA
clone size: NA
V gene: TRBV4-1
CDR3 DNA: TGCGCCAGCAGAGAACCCTTATCCTATGGCTACACCTTC
CDR3 protein: CASREPLSYGYTF

J gene: TRBJ1-6
D gene: NA
clone size: few
V gene: TRBV7-2
CDR3 DNA: TGTGCCAGCAGCGCCTCAGGTCCCCTCCACTTT
CDR3 protein: CASSASGPLHF

J gene: TRBJ1-2
D gene: NA
clone size: NA
V gene: TRBV5-1
CDR3 DNA: TGCGCCAGCAGCGTGACAGGCACCTATGGCTACACCTTC
CDR3 protein: CASSVTGTYGYTF

J gene: TRBJ1-1
D gene: NA
clone size: NA
V gene: TRBV6-5
CDR3 DNA: TGTGCCAGCAGTTACTCCCCAGACTCGAACACTGAAGCTTTCTTT
CDR3 protein: CASSYSPDSNTEAFF

J gene: TRBJ2-7
D gene: TRBD1
clone size: NA
V gene: TRBV20-1
CDR3 DNA: TGCAGTGGGACAGGGGGAACGGGTGAGCAGTACTTC
CDR3 protein: CSGTGGTGEQYF

J gene: TRBJ1-5
D gene: NA
clone size: NA
V gene: TRBV2
CDR3 DNA: TGTGCCAGCAGTGGCGGAGGGTTTCAGCCCCAGCATTTT
CDR3 protein: CASSGGGFQPQHF

J gene: TRBJ2-3
D gene: TRBD2
clone size: many
V gene: TRBV5-1
CDR3 DNA: TGCGCCAGCAGCTTTAGACTAGCGGGGGGCGATACGCAGTATTTT
CDR3 protein: CASSFRLAGGDTQYF

J gene: TRBJ2-7
D gene: NA
clone size: many
V gene: TRBV3-1
CDR3 DNA: TGTGCCAGCAGCCAAGGCCGTCGGTGGGAGCAGTACTTC
CDR3 protein: CASSQGRRWEQYF

J gene: TRBJ2-7
D gene: NA
clone size: many
V gene: TRBV7-2
CDR3 DNA: TGTGCCAGCAGCTTACTCTCCGAGCAGTACTTC
CDR3 protein: CASSLLSEQYF

J gene: TRBJ2-3
D gene: TRBD2
clone size: many
V gene: TRBV28
CDR3 DNA: TGTGCCAGCAGTACACCGGGACTAGCGGGGGGGCGGACACCAGTAGATACGCAGTATTTT
CDR3 protein: CASSTPGLAGGRTPVDTQYF

J gene: TRBJ2-2
D gene: TRBD2
clone size: many
V gene: TRBV7-9
CDR3 DNA: TGTGCCAGCAGCTTGTCCGGGGGGGCGAACACCGGGGAGCTGTTTTTT
CDR3 protein: CASSLSGGANTGELFF

J gene: TRBJ2-5
D gene: NA
clone size: few
V gene: TRBV5-6
CDR3 DNA: TGTGCCAGCAGCTTCCAGTCCCAAGAGACCCAGTACTTC
CDR3 protein: CASSFQSQETQYF

J gene: TRBJ2-3
D gene: NA
clone size: many
V gene: TRBV5-1
CDR3 DNA: TGCGCCAGCAGCTTGTTAGGAGTAGAAGATACGCAGTATTTT
CDR3 protein: CASSLLGVEDTQYF

J gene: TRBJ1-1
D gene: NA
clone size: many
V gene: TRBV19
CDR3 DNA: TGTGCCAGTAGTATGGGCGGCAGAGGAAACACTGAAGCTTTCTTT
CDR3 protein: CASSMGGRGNTEAFF

J gene: TRBJ1-1
D gene: NA
clone size: NA
V gene: TRBV30
CDR3 DNA: TGTGCCTGGGGCGTCGACGGGAACAGTGAAGCTTTCTTT
CDR3 protein: CAWGVDGNSEAFF

J gene: TRBJ1-1
D gene: NA
clone size: NA
V gene: TRBV19
CDR3 DNA: TGTGCCAGTACCCGCGGGAGCACTGAAGCTTTCTTT
CDR3 protein: CASTRGSTEAFF

J gene: TRBJ2-3
D gene: NA
clone size: many
V gene: TRBV6-1
CDR3 DNA: TGTGCCAGCAGTGAAATGGGGGACACAGATACGCAGTATTTT
CDR3 protein: CASSEMGDTDTQYF

J gene: TRBJ2-1
D gene: NA
clone size: NA
V gene: TRBV5-6
CDR3 DNA: TGTGCCAGCAGCTTCAGTGCACCAGGGTCCTACAATGAGCAGTTCTTC
CDR3 protein: CASSFSAPGSYNEQFF

J gene: TRBJ2-7
D gene: NA
clone size: many
V gene: TRBV2
CDR3 DNA: TGTGCCAGCAGTATAGAAGGGACACCAAGCTCCTACGAGCAGTACTTC
CDR3 protein: CASSIEGTPSSYEQYF

J gene: TRBJ1-4
D gene: NA
clone size: many
V gene: TRBV7-2
CDR3 DNA: TGTGCCAGCAGCACTAGACAGGTTGAAAAACTGTTTTTT
CDR3 protein: CASSTRQVEKLFF

J gene: TRBJ1-2
D gene: NA
clone size: NA
V gene: TRBV24-1
CDR3 DNA: TGTGCCACCAGTGATCCGCACACCTCGGGGAGTAACTATGGCTACACCTTC
CDR3 protein: CATSDPHTSGSNYGYTF

J gene: TRBJ1-4
D gene: TRBD1
clone size: many
V gene: TRBV3-1
CDR3 DNA: TGTGCCAGCAGCCCGTCGGGGACAGGGGGACTTAATGAAAAACTGTTTTTT
CDR3 protein: CASSPSGTGGLNEKLFF

J gene: TRBJ2-7
D gene: NA
clone size: NA
V gene: TRBV7-8
CDR3 DNA: TGTGCCAGCAGCTGGGCACAAGACTACGAGCAGTACTTC
CDR3 protein: CASSWAQDYEQYF

J gene: TRBJ1-2
D gene: NA
clone size: few
V gene: TRBV6-5
CDR3 DNA: TGTGCCAGCAGTTACGGCATGGCGGGCGGCTACACCTTC
CDR3 protein: CASSYGMAGGYTF

J gene: TRBJ1-4
D gene: NA
clone size: many
V gene: TRBV2
CDR3 DNA: TGTGCCAGCAGCGGACCTAACAGGTTTAATGAAAAACTGTTTTTT
CDR3 protein: CASSGPNRFNEKLFF

J gene: TRBJ2-7
D gene: NA
clone size: many
V gene: TRBV3-1
CDR3 DNA: TGTGCCAGCAGCCATGCGGGGAGAGAGCAGTACTTC
CDR3 protein: CASSHAGREQYF

J gene: TRBJ1-4
D gene: NA
clone size: few
V gene: TRBV14
CDR3 DNA: TGTGCCAGCAGCCAAGATCCGGGTAGGACGGATAATGAAAAACTGTTTTTT
CDR3 protein: CASSQDPGRTDNEKLFF

J gene: TRBJ2-3
D gene: TRBD2
clone size: many
V gene: TRBV6-1
CDR3 DNA: TGTGCCAGCAGCTCAGCGGGATTCACAGATACGCAGTATTTT
CDR3 protein: CASSSAGFTDTQYF

J gene: TRBJ2-3
D gene: NA
clone size: NA
V gene: TRBV2
CDR3 DNA: TGTGCCAGCAGTGGGCCCCCCGGGGATACGCAGTATTTT
CDR3 protein: CASSGPPGDTQYF

J gene: TRBJ1-1
D gene: NA
clone size: many
V gene: TRBV7-8
CDR3 DNA: TGTGCCAGCAGCTTAGGTCTTCCGGGCACTGAAGCTTTCTTT
CDR3 protein: CASSLGLPGTEAFF

J gene: TRBJ1-3
D gene: NA
clone size: few
V gene: TRBV2
CDR3 DNA: TGTGCCAGCAGGTTGCAGTGGATAGGGCGGTATGGGAACACCATATATTTT
CDR3 protein: CASRLQWIGRYGNTIYF

J gene: TRBJ1-5
D gene: NA
clone size: many
V gene: TRBV11-2
CDR3 DNA: TGTGCCAGCAGCCAAGGCGTCAATCAGCCCCAGCATTTT
CDR3 protein: CASSQGVNQPQHF

J gene: TRBJ1-2
D gene: TRBD1
clone size: many
V gene: TRBV20-1
CDR3 DNA: TGCAGTGCTAGACCTGACAGGGTCGATGGCTACACCTTC
CDR3 protein: CSARPDRVDGYTF

J gene: TRBJ2-2
D gene: NA
clone size: many
V gene: TRBV12-3/TRBV12-4
CDR3 DNA: TGTGCCAGCAGTTCCGGGACCTACACCGGGGAGCTGTTTTTT
CDR3 protein: CASSSGTYTGELFF

J gene: TRBJ1-3
D gene: NA
clone size: many
V gene: TRBV12-5
CDR3 DNA: TGTGCTAGTGGTCTAGGACATCCTGGAAACACCATATATTTT
CDR3 protein: CASGLGHPGNTIYF

J gene: TRBJ2-7
D gene: TRBD1
clone size: many
V gene: TRBV2
CDR3 DNA: TGTGCCGGTGGACAGGGCTACGAGCAGTACTTC
CDR3 protein: CAGGQGYEQYF